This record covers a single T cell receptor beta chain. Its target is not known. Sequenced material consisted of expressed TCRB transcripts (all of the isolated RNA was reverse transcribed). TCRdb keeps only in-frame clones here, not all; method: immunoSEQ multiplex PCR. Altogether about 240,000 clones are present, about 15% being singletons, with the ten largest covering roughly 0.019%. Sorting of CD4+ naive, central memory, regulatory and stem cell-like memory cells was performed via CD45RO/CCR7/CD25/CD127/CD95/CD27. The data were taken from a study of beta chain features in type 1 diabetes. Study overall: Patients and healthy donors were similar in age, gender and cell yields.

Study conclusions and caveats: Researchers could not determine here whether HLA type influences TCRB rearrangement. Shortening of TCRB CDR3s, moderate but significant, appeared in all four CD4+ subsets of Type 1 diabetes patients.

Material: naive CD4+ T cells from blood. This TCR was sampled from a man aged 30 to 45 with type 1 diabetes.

The CDR3 nucleotides read TGTGCTAGTGGTCCCCTCCAGGGGGCCTGGGAGACCCAGTACTTC. It specifies CASGPLQGAWETQYF. The gene calls are TRBV12-5 and TRBJ2-5; 8 positions match TRBD1. The CDR3 contains 15 residues. V dropped 5 bases and J dropped 5; count of bases not matched to a gene: 10. The germline V gene has CDR1 LGHNT and CDR2 FRNRAP. The variable domain in full, completed from reference TRBV12-5 and TRBJ2-5, reads DARVTQTPRHKVTEMGQEVTMRCQPILGHNTVFWYRQTMMQGLELLAYFRNRAPLDDSGMPKDRFSAEMPDATLATLKIQPSEPRDSAVYFCASGPLQGAWETQYFGPGTRLLVL.